This is a list of T cell receptor beta chains from one sample in a study of cytomegalovirus exposure and HLA in healthy donors. Measured with immunoSEQ multiplex PCR; TCRdb has only the in-frame clones, and not every one. The sample lists over 150,000 clones; around 64% were seen once. The source material was PBMCs. The receptor source for this set is a woman in her twenties or thirties in good health and CMV-seronegative. CDR3s include the opening cysteine and the closing phenylalanine or tryptophan. D genes are given only for firm matches. A row's size may be missing; if present it is once, few, many or a size class.

clone_size	d_call	v_call	j_call	cdr3_aa	cdr3_nt
-	TRBD2	TRBV5-1	TRBJ2-2	CASSSYPPGGRGTGELFF	TGCGCCAGCAGTTCCTACCCGCCGGGCGGGAGAGGAACCGGGGAGCTGTTTTTT
-	-	TRBV4-3	TRBJ2-5	CASSQVLDWRETQYF	TGCGCCAGCAGCCAAGTGCTAGACTGGCGAGAGACCCAGTACTTC
-	TRBD1	TRBV9	TRBJ2-1	CASSEQGFIHNEQFF	TGTGCCAGCAGCGAACAGGGGTTTATCCACAATGAGCAGTTCTTC
-	-	TRBV5-4	TRBJ2-7	CASSTGGHSYEQYF	TGTGCCAGCAGCACTGGTGGACACAGCTACGAGCAGTACTTC
-	-	TRBV12-1	TRBJ2-5	CASSCDRASRGEQYF	TGTGCCAGCAGCTGCGACAGGGCCAGCAGAGGGGAGCAGTACTTC
few	TRBD2	TRBV29-1	TRBJ2-5	CSVEKLAAQYF	TGCAGCGTTGAAAAACTAGCGGCCCAGTACTTC
-	-	TRBV11-2	TRBJ2-7	CASSVLGGLYEQYF	TGTGCCAGCAGCGTCCTCGGGGGACTCTACGAGCAGTACTTC
-	TRBD1	TRBV7-8	TRBJ1-1	CASSMAGGIEAFF	TGTGCCAGCAGCATGGCAGGGGGCATTGAAGCTTTCTTT
-	-	TRBV28	TRBJ2-7	CASSLGGFYEQYF	TGTGCCAGCAGTTTGGGGGGTTTCTACGAGCAGTACTTC
once	-	TRBV7-2	TRBJ2-5	CASTLARDNQETQYF	TGTGCCAGCACCCTGGCCCGGGACAACCAAGAGACCCAGTACTTC
-	TRBD2	TRBV10-3	TRBJ2-1	CAISDAGGNEQFF	TGTGCCATCAGTGATGCGGGGGGAAATGAGCAGTTCTTC
-	-	TRBV27	TRBJ1-5	CASSVGSLNQPQHF	TGTGCCAGCAGTGTCGGGAGCCTTAATCAGCCCCAGCATTTT
-	-	TRBV15	TRBJ2-3	CATSRARDTQYF	TGTGCCACCAGCAGAGCACGGGATACGCAGTATTTT
once	TRBD2	TRBV7-3	TRBJ2-3	CASSLTSGGADTQYF	TGTGCCAGCAGCTTGACTAGCGGGGGGGCTGATACGCAGTATTTT
-	-	TRBV30	TRBJ2-2	CAWNTRPGWTGELFF	TGTGCCTGGAATACTCGCCCAGGTTGGACCGGGGAGCTGTTTTTT
-	TRBD1	TRBV29-1	TRBJ1-2	CSVEDQGAYGYPF	TGCAGCGTTGAAGATCAGGGGGCGTATGGCTACCCCTTC
-	TRBD1	TRBV19	TRBJ1-2	CASSIDRGRSGYTF	TGTGCCAGTAGTATAGACAGGGGGCGTTCTGGCTACACCTTC
-	TRBD2	TRBV28	TRBJ2-1	CASLGLAGGANYNEQFF	TGTGCCAGCCTGGGACTAGCGGGAGGCGCCAACTACAATGAGCAGTTCTTC
-	-	TRBV6-9	TRBJ1-1	CASSPVQDFF	TGTGCCAGCAGCCCTGTCCAGGATTTCTTT
-	-	TRBV27	TRBJ1-5	CASGYGGLEPQHF	TGTGCCAGCGGGTACGGGGGGCTAGAGCCCCAGCATTTT
-	TRBD2	TRBV2	TRBJ2-2	CASRLLAGNTGELFF	TGTGCCAGCAGGTTACTAGCGGGGAACACCGGGGAGCTGTTTTTT
-	TRBD2	TRBV6-5	TRBJ2-2	CASSYGSGYNTGELFF	TGTGCCAGCAGTTACGGTAGCGGGTATAACACCGGGGAGCTGTTTTTT
-	-	TRBV2	TRBJ2-7	CASGSTSQAYEQYF	TGTGCCAGCGGGTCTACAAGCCAGGCCTACGAGCAGTACTTC
-	-	TRBV5-1	TRBJ1-1	CASSWKGDTEAFF	TGCGCCAGCAGCTGGAAAGGGGACACTGAAGCTTTCTTT
-	-	TRBV6-5	TRBJ1-2	CASTNGRENRGYPF	TGTGCCAGCACCAATGGGAGGGAGAATAGGGGCTACCCCTTC
-	-	TRBV2	TRBJ1-6	CASSGQNSPLHF	TGTGCCAGCAGTGGACAGAATTCACCCCTCCACTTT
-	TRBD1	TRBV25-1	TRBJ2-3	CASRTGGTDTQYF	TGTGCCAGCAGGACAGGGGGCACAGATACGCAGTATTTT
few	TRBD2	TRBV7-8	TRBJ2-7	CASSLAAGPLYEQYF	TGTGCCAGCAGCTTAGCAGCGGGACCACTCTACGAGCAGTACTTC
few	-	TRBV6-4	TRBJ2-3	CASSAGGGTDTQYF	TGTGCCAGCAGTGCCGGAGGAGGAACAGATACGCAGTATTTT
-	TRBD1	TRBV7-6	TRBJ1-1	CASSLDPATGHTEAFF	TGTGCCAGCAGCTTAGACCCCGCGACAGGGCACACTGAAGCTTTCTTT
-	TRBD2	TRBV7-2	TRBJ2-1	CASSLRLTSGSYNEQFF	TGTGCCAGCAGCCTCAGATTGACTAGCGGGAGTTACAATGAGCAGTTCTTC